The 3 T cell receptor beta chains reported below all come from one sample, sequenced in a study of beta chain features in type 1 diabetes. Their cognate antigens are unknown. Study conclusions and caveats: Researchers report that Type 1 diabetes patients had moderately but significantly shorter TCRB CDR3s across all four CD4+ subsets.

The whole isolated RNA underwent reverse transcription, so sequencing captured expressed TCRB transcripts. The assay was immunoSEQ multiplex PCR, and TCRdb's table has in-frame clones only and misses some. Of 35,000 to 45,000 clones in the sample, around 63% were seen once. The sample taken for sequencing was Tregs from blood. The receptors derive from a man aged 25-45 years with type 1 diabetes. Some clones in this sample may be carry-over from other donors' samples.

The chain employs TRBV7-9 and TRBJ2-6, with 10 bases matching TRBD1. Germline V gives CDR1 SEHNR, CDR2 FQNEAQ (reference sequence). This CDR3 spans 17 amino acids. The junction had 6 bases not matched to a gene; V was cut back by 5 bases and J by 2 bases. CDR3 residues: CASSPGTGVTGANVLTF. The CDR3 DNA reads TGTGCCAGCAGCCCCGGGACAGGGGTGACTGGGGCCAACGTCCTGACTTTC.

This clone was recorded only once. V gene TRBV2 combines with J gene TRBJ2-2; a possible D gene is TRBD2 (5 bases). The V end lost 6 bases, the J end lost 1 base, and 9 bases lay between the germline ends. The CDR3 is made up of 14 amino acids. CDR1 and CDR2 (germline): SNHLY, FYNNEI. CDR3 bases: TGTGCCAGCAGCCGGACTGAGAACACCGGGGAGCTGTTTTTT. Amino acid sequence: CASSRTENTGELFF.

CDR3 coding DNA: TGCGCCAGCAGCTCTAGGACAGGGACCGTAAACACTGAAGCTTTCTTT. It specifies CASSSRTGTVNTEAFF. The genes are TRBV5-1 and TRBJ1-1; 8 nucleotides line up with TRBD1. The germline V gene has CDR1 SGHRS and CDR2 YFSETQ. After removal of 3 bases from V and 2 bases from J, the junction contained 9 bases not matched to a gene. This CDR3 is built from 16 residues.